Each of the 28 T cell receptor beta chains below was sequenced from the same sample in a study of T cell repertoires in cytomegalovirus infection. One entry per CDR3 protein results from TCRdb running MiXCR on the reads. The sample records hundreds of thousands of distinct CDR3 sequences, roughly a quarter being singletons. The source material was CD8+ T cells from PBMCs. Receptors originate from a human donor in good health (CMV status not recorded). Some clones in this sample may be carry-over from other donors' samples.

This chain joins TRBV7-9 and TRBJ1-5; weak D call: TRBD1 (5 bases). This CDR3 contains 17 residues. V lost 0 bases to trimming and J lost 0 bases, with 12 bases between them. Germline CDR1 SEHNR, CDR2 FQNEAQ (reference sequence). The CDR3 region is CASSLAQGLNSNQPQHF. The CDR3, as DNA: TGTGCCAGCAGCTTAGCGCAGGGACTTAATAGCAATCAGCCCCAGCATTTT.

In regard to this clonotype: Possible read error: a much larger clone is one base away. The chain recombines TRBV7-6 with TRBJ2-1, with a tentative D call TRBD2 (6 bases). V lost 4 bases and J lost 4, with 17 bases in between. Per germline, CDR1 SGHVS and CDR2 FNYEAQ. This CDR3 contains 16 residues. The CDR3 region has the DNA TGTGCCAGCAGCTCCTCGGACGTCGGGGGTTACAATGAGCAGTTCTTC. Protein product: CASSSSDVGGYNEQFF.

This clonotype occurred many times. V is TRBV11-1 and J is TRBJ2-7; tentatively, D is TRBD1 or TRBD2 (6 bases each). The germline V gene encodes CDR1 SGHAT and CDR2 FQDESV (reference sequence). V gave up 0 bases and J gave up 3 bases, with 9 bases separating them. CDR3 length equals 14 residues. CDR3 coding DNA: TGTGCCAGCAGCTTAGCGAGGGGGGTCTACGAGCAGTACGTC. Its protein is CASSLARGVYEQYV.

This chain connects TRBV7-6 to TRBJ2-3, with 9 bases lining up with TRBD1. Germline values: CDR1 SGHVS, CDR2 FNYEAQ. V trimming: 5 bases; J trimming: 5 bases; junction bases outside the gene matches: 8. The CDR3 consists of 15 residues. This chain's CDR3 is CASSPGTGFLDTQYF. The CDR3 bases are TGTGCCAGCAGCCCCGGGACAGGGTTCTTAGATACGCAGTATTTT.

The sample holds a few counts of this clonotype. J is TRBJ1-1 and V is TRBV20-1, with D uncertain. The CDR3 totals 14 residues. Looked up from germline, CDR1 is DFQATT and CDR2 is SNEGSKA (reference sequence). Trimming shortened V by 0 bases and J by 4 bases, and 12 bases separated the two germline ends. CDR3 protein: CSARDRHWGTEAFF. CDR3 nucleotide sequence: TGCAGTGCTAGAGATCGGCATTGGGGCACTGAAGCTTTCTTT.

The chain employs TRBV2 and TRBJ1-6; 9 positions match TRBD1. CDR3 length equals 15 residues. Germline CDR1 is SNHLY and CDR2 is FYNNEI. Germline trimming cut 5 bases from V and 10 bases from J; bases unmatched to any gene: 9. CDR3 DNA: TGTGCCAGCAGTCCTACTACGACAGGGGGGTCACCCCTCCACTTT. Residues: CASSPTTTGGSPLHF.

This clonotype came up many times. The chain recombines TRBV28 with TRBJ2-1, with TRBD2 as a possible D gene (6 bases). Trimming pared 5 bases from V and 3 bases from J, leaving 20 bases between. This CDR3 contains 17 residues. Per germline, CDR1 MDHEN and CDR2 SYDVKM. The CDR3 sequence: CASSIAPWRGDYNEQFF. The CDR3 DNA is TGTGCCAGCAGTATAGCCCCCTGGCGGGGAGACTACAATGAGCAGTTCTTC. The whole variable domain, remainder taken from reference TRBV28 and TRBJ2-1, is DVKVTQSSRYLVKRTGEKVFLECVQDMDHENMFWYRQDPGLGLRLIYFSYDVKMKEKGDIPEGYSVSREKKERFSLILESASTNQTSMYLCASSIAPWRGDYNEQFFGPGTRLTVL.

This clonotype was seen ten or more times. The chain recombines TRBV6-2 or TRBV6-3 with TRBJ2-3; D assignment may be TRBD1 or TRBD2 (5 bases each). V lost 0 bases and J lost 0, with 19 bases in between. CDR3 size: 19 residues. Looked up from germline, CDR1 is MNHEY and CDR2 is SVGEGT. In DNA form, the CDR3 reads TGTGCCAGCAGTTACTCACGGAAGAGGGGTGAAACTAGCACAGATACGCAGTATTTT. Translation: CASSYSRKRGETSTDTQYF.

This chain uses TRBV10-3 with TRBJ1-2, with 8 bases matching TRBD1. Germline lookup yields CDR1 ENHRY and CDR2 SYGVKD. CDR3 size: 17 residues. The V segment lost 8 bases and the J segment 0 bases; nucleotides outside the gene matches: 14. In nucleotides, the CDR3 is TGTGCCATCGGGGCCCTTATAGCAGGGGGCTCTAACTATGGCTACACCTTC. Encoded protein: CAIGALIAGGSNYGYTF.

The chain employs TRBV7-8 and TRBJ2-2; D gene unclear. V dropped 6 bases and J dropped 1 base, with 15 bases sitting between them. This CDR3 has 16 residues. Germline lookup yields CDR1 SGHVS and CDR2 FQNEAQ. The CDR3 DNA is TGTGCCAGCAGTAACCCTTGGGGAAGGAACACCGGGGAGCTGTTTTTT. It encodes CASSNPWGRNTGELFF. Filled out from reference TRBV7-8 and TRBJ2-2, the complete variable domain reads GAGVSQSPRYKVAKRGQDVALRCDPISGHVSLFWYQQALGQGPEFLTYFQNEAQLDKSGLPSDRFFAERPEGSVSTLKIQRTQQEDSAVYLCASSNPWGRNTGELFFGEGSRLTVL.

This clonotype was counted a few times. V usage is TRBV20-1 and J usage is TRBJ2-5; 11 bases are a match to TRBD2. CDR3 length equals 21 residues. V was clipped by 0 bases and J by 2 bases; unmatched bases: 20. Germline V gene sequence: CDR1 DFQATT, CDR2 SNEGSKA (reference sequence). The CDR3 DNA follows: TGCAGTGCTAGAGATGTTATTCCCGAGCCTAGCGGGGGGTTCCTTCAAGAGACCCAGTACTTC. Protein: CSARDVIPEPSGGFLQETQYF.

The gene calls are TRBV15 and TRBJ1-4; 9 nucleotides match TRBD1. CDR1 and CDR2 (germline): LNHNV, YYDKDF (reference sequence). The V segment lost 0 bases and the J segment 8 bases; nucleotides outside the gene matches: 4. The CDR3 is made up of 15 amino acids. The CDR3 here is CATSRDFGQGEKLFF. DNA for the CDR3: TGTGCCACCAGCAGAGATTTTGGACAGGGGGAAAAACTGTTTTTT.

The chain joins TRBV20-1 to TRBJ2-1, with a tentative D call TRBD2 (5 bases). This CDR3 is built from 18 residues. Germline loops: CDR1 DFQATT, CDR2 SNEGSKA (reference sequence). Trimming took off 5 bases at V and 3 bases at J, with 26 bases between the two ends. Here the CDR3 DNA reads TGCAGTGCTTTATGGATTAGCGCAACTGTTGGAAACTACAATGAGCAGTTCTTC. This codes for CSALWISATVGNYNEQFF.

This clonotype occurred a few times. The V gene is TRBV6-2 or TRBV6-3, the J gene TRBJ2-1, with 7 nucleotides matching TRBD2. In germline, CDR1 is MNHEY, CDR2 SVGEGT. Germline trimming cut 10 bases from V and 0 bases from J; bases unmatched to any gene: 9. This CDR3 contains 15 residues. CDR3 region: CATQGGESSYNEQFF. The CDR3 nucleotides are TGTGCCACCCAGGGAGGGGAGAGCTCCTACAATGAGCAGTTCTTC.

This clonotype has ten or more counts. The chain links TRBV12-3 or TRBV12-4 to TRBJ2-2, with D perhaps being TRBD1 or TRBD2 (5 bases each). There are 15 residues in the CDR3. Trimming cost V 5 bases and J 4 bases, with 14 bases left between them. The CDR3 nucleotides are TGTGCCAGCAGTCACGGGACGGGCGCCACCGGGGAGCTGTTTTTT. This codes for CASSHGTGATGELFF.

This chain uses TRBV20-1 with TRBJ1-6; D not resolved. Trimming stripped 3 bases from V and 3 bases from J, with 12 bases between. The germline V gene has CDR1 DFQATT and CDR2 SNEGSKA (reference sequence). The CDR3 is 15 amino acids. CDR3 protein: CSASEGFHYNSPLHF. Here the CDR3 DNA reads TGCAGTGCTAGTGAAGGGTTCCACTATAATTCACCCCTCCACTTT.

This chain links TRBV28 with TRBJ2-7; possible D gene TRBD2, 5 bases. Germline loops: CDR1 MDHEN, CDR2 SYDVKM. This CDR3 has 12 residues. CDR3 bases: TGTGCCAGCAGTTTCGGGGATTACGAGCAGTGCGTC. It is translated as CASSFGDYEQCV.

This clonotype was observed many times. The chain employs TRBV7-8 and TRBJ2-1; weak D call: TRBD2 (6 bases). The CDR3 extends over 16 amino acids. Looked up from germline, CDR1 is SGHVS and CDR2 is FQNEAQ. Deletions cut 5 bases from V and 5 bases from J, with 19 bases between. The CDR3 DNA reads TGTGCCAGCAGCCGTCTTGAGCGGGTGGGGCACAATGAGCAGTTCTTC. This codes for CASSRLERVGHNEQFF. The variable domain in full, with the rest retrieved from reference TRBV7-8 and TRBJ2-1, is GAGVSQSPRYKVAKRGQDVALRCDPISGHVSLFWYQQALGQGPEFLTYFQNEAQLDKSGLPSDRFFAERPEGSVSTLKIQRTQQEDSAVYLCASSRLERVGHNEQFFGPGTRLTVL.

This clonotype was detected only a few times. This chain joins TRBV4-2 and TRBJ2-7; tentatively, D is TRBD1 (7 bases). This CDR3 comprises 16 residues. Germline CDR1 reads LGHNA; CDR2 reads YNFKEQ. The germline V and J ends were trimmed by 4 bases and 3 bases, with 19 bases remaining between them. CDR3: CASSPKAGQLGYEQYF. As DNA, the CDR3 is TGTGCCAGCAGCCCGAAGGCGGGACAGCTCGGCTACGAGCAGTACTTC.

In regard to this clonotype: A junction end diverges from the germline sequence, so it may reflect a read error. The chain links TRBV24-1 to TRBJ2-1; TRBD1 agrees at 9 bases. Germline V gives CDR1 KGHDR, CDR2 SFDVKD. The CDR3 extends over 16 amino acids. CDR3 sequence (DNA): TGTGGCACCAGTGATTTGAACAGGGGGCCCCCCAATGAGCAGTTCTTC. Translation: CGTSDLNRGPPNEQFF.

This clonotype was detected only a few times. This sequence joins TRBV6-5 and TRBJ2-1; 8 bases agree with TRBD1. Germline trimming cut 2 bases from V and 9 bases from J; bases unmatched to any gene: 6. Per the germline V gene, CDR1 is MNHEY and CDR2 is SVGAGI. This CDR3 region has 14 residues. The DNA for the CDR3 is TGTGCCAGCAGTTACGGAAACAGGGGGGTTGAGCAGTTCTTC. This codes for CASSYGNRGVEQFF.

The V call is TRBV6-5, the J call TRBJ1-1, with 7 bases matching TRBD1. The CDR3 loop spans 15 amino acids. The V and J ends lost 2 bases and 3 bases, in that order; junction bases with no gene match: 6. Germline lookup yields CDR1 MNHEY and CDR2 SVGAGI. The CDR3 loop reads CASSYAGGGHTEAFF. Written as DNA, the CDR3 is TGTGCCAGCAGTTACGCAGGGGGAGGTCACACTGAAGCTTTCTTT.

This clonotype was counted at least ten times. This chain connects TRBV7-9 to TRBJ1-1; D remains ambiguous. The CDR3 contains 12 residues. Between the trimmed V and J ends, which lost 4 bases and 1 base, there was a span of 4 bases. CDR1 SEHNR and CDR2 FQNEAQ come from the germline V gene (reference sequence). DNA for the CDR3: TGTGCCAGCAGCTCCAAGAACACTGAAGCTTTCTTT. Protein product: CASSSKNTEAFF.

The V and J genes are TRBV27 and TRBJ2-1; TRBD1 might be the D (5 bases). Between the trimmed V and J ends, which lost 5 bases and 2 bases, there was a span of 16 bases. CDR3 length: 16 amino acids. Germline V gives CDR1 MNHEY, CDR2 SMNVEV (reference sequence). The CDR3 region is CASSPLTGYTYNEQFF. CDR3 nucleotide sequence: TGTGCCAGCAGTCCCCTTACAGGTTATACCTACAATGAGCAGTTCTTC.

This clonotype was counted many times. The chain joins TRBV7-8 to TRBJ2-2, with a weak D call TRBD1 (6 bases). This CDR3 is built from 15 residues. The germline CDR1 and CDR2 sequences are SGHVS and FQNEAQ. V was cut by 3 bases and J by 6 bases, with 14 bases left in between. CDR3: CASSLEQGRAGELFF. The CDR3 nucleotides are TGTGCCAGCAGCTTGGAACAGGGTCGCGCCGGGGAGCTGTTTTTT.

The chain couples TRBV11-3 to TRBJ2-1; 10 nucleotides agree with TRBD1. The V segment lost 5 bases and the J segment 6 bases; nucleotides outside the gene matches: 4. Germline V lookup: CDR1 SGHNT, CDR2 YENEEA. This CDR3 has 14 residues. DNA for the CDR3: TGTGCCAGCAGCCGACAGGGGGCTGGCAATGAGCAGTTCTTC. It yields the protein CASSRQGAGNEQFF.

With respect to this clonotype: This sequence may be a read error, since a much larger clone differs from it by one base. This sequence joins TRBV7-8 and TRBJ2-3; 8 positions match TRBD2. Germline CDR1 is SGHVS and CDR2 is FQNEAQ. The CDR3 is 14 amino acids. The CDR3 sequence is CANSPGGSTDTQYF. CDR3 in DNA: TGTGCCAACAGCCCGGGGGGGAGCACAGATACGCAGTATTTT.

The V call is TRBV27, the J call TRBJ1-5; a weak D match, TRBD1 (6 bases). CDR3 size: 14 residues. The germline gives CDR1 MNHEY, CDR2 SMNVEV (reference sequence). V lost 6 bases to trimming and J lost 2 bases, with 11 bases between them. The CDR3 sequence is CASRTQGGNQPQHF. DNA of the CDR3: TGTGCCAGCAGAACACAGGGTGGCAATCAGCCCCAGCATTTT.